This T cell receptor beta chain was documented in a study of Ad26.COV2.S vaccination and SARS-CoV-2 variants. Treatment noted: around 19 received Ad26.COV2.S at low or high dose, single or two shots; about five received placebo; per-sample allocation not given. Day 63 after the first injection of vaccine or placebo was the sampling time. Clones were read by immunoSEQ multiplex PCR, and TCRdb kept only the in-frame ones, dropping some. The table includes 300,000 to 400,000 clones, 75% to 90% detected once. Germline assignment: CDR1 SGHRS and CDR2 YFSETQ. Between the trimmed V and J ends, which lost 0 bases and 9 bases, there was a span of 7 bases. The CDR3 is made up of 12 amino acids.

Specimen: peripheral blood, collected in a trial of Ad26.COV2.S vaccine versus placebo. The receptor was derived from a person aged 18-65 years who received the Ad26.COV2.S COVID-19 vaccine or a placebo. V gene TRBV5-1 combines with J gene TRBJ2-1; D not certain. The DNA of the CDR3 is TGCGCCAGCAGCTTGGACTGGGCTGAGCAGTTCTTC. It translates to CASSLDWAEQFF.